One sample yielded the 30 T cell receptor beta chains listed below, sequenced in a study of cytomegalovirus exposure and HLA in healthy donors. PCR primers comprised 60 Vbeta and 13 Jbeta primers. Assay used: immunoSEQ multiplex PCR; TCRdb lists only in-frame clones, some missing. Its table lists 40,000 or so clones. Input material: PBMCs. These receptors all stem from a male donor in good health and CMV-seronegative.

This chain links TRBV4-1 with TRBJ2-6; 13 nucleotides align to TRBD2. V shed 4 bases, J shed 4 bases, and the junction held 4 bases outside the gene matches. The CDR3 has 17 residues. CDR1 is MGHRA, CDR2 YSYEKL, per germline. The CDR3 DNA is TGCGCCAGCAGCCGCGGGACTAGCGGGATAGGGGCCAACGTCCTGACTTTC. Protein product: CASSRGTSGIGANVLTF.

The chain links TRBV5-8 to TRBJ2-7; 8 bases line up with TRBD2. The V segment lost 6 bases and the J segment 7 bases; nucleotides outside the gene matches: 18. The CDR3 extends over 16 amino acids. The V gene's germline CDR1 is SGHTS and CDR2 YDEGEE. This CDR3 reads CASMFSGTIQLSEQYF. The CDR3 coding sequence is TGTGCCAGCATGTTTAGCGGGACTATTCAGTTGTCAGAGCAGTACTTC.

The chain uses TRBV11-2 and TRBJ1-2; D is possibly TRBD1 (5 bases). The length of the CDR3 is 15 residues. The V end was cut by 0 bases, the J end by 8 bases, with 16 bases between. Germline V gene data show CDR1 as SGHAT and CDR2 as FQNNGV. CDR3 sequence: CASSLDRRGQVGYTF. CDR3 coding DNA: TGTGCCAGCAGCTTAGATCGTAGGGGTCAGGTCGGCTACACCTTC.

This chain connects TRBV19 to TRBJ1-5; TRBD1 agrees at 8 bases. This CDR3 spans 15 amino acids. Trimming removed 7 bases from V and 1 base from J; junction bases left unmatched: 6. CDR1 LNHDA and CDR2 SQIVND come from the germline V gene (reference sequence). The CDR3 spells CASIRTGRSNQPQHF. For the CDR3, the DNA is TGTGCCAGTATCCGGACAGGGAGGAGCAATCAGCCCCAGCATTTT.

The chain has TRBV27 and TRBJ2-1; D uncertain. V was pared by 2 bases and J by 7 bases, with 12 bases between. The germline gives CDR1 MNHEY, CDR2 SMNVEV (reference sequence). CDR3 size: 14 residues. CDR3 sequence reads: CASSLQDFTNEQFF. The CDR3 nucleotides read TGTGCCAGCAGTTTACAGGATTTCACGAATGAGCAGTTCTTC.

The chain has TRBV18 and TRBJ2-1, with 9 nucleotides matching TRBD2. With V trimmed by 2 bases and J by 8 bases, 10 bases remained unmatched. Germline values: CDR1 KGHSH, CDR2 LQKENI. The CDR3 covers 16 residues. CDR3 sequence reads: CASSPGTPSGIYEQFF. The CDR3 nucleotides read TGTGCCAGCTCACCAGGAACTCCTAGCGGGATCTATGAGCAGTTCTTC. Variable domain in full (rest from reference TRBV18 and TRBJ2-1): NAGVMQNPRHLVRRRGQEARLRCSPMKGHSHVYWYRQLPEEGLKFMVYLQKENIIDESGMPKERFSAEFPKEGPSILRIQQVVRGDSAAYFCASSPGTPSGIYEQFFGPGTRLTVL.

This chain connects TRBV28 to TRBJ2-7; 9 bases match TRBD1. Per germline, CDR1 MDHEN and CDR2 SYDVKM. V lost 5 bases to trimming and J lost 7 bases; unmatched junction nucleotides: 6. The CDR3 totals 13 residues. For the CDR3, the DNA is TGTGCCAGCAGTCGGGACAGGGTTGGGGAGCAGTACTTC. It yields the protein CASSRDRVGEQYF.

The rearrangement links TRBV7-6 to TRBJ2-2, with D possibly being TRBD2 (5 bases). The CDR3 spans 14 residues. Looked up from germline, CDR1 is SGHVS and CDR2 is FNYEAQ. V shed 0 bases and J shed 6 bases, with 8 bases lying between them. CDR3 sequence reads: CASSLAGAAGELFF. CDR3 nucleotide sequence: TGTGCCAGCAGCTTAGCGGGAGCGGCCGGGGAGCTGTTTTTT.

This chain joins TRBV7-9 and TRBJ2-7; D ambiguous. Trimming shortened V by 1 base and J by 2 bases, and 12 bases separated the two germline ends. Germline CDR1 and CDR2: SEHNR and FQNEAQ (reference sequence). The CDR3 runs to 15 residues. The CDR3 DNA is TGTGCCAGCAGCTTAGTGAGTGCAGGCGCCTACGAGCAGTACTTC. Protein sequence: CASSLVSAGAYEQYF.

The V and J genes are TRBV29-1 and TRBJ2-3; D call uncertain. Germline V CDR1 and CDR2: SQVTM, ANQGSEA. This CDR3 is 11 amino acids long. V lost 6 bases, J lost 0 bases, and 4 bases lay in between. The CDR3: CSVASTDTQYF. The CDR3 DNA sequence: TGCAGCGTAGCGAGCACAGATACGCAGTATTTT.

This chain connects TRBV7-9 to TRBJ2-1; TRBD2 matches 14 bases. This CDR3 spans 15 amino acids. V lost 7 bases to trimming and J lost 6 bases; unmatched junction nucleotides: 5. CDR1 and CDR2 from the germline V gene are SEHNR and FQNEAQ (reference sequence). In nucleotides, the CDR3 is TGTGCCAGCACGACTAGCGGGAGGGAGGGCAATGAGCAGTTCTTC. This codes for CASTTSGREGNEQFF.

The chain links TRBV20-1 to TRBJ2-2; D is perhaps TRBD1 (5 bases). Trimming shortened V by 6 bases and J by 5 bases, and 7 bases separated the two germline ends. Looked up from germline, CDR1 is DFQATT and CDR2 is SNEGSKA (reference sequence). The CDR3 covers 11 residues. DNA for the CDR3: TGCAGTGCAAGGGGAACCGGGGAGCTGTTTTTT. It encodes CSARGTGELFF.

The chain joins TRBV2 to TRBJ2-2; a possible D gene is TRBD2 (6 bases). Trimming pared 5 bases from V and 0 bases from J, leaving 16 bases between. The CDR3 length is 17 residues. Germline V lookup: CDR1 SNHLY, CDR2 FYNNEI. The CDR3 sequence: CASSPSVRGTNTGELFF. Written as DNA, the CDR3 is TGTGCCAGCAGTCCTTCAGTACGGGGGACGAACACCGGGGAGCTGTTTTTT.

This chain connects TRBV5-1 to TRBJ2-1, with 10 nucleotides matching TRBD2. Germline-derived CDR1 and CDR2 are SGHRS and YFSETQ. There are 14 residues in the CDR3. The V and J ends lost 3 bases and 6 bases, in that order; junction bases with no gene match: 3. In DNA, the CDR3 is TGCGCCAGCAGCTGGTTAGCGGGAGGCAATGAGCAGTTCTTC. This encodes CASSWLAGGNEQFF.

The genes are TRBV5-8 and TRBJ2-7; 7 bases align to TRBD1. The trim removed 2 bases at V and 0 bases at J, leaving 5 bases unmatched. This CDR3 is 15 amino acids long. Looked up from germline, CDR1 is SGHTS and CDR2 is YDEGEE. CDR3: CASSFPGQTSYEQYF. Written as DNA, the CDR3 is TGTGCCAGCAGCTTCCCGGGACAGACCTCCTACGAGCAGTACTTC.

The rearrangement uses TRBV4-1 and TRBJ2-1, with D perhaps TRBD2 (5 bases). The germline V gene has CDR1 MGHRA and CDR2 YSYEKL. The CDR3 is made up of 13 amino acids. V lost 1 base to trimming and J lost 6 bases, with 7 bases between them. CDR3: CASSQGRGNEQFF. The CDR3 coding sequence is TGCGCCAGCAGCCAAGGCCGGGGCAATGAGCAGTTCTTC.

This chain links TRBV30 with TRBJ2-1, with 12 bases fitting TRBD2. The CDR3 is 17 residues long. Germline V gene data show CDR1 as GTSNPN and CDR2 as SVGIG (reference sequence). V dropped 3 bases and J dropped 0; count of bases not matched to a gene: 6. CDR3 protein: CAWRRLAGGSSYNEQFF. CDR3 sequence (DNA): TGTGCCTGGAGAAGGCTAGCGGGAGGGAGCTCCTACAATGAGCAGTTCTTC. Based on the CDR3 plus reference TRBV30 and TRBJ2-1, the full variable domain is SQTIHQWPATLVQPVGSPLSLECTVEGTSNPNLYWYRQAAGRGLQLLFYSVGIGQISSEVPQNLSASRPQDRQFILSSKKLLLSDSGFYLCAWRRLAGGSSYNEQFFGPGTRLTVL.

The chain couples TRBV11-3 to TRBJ1-1; D uncertain. Trimming stripped 1 base from V and 3 bases from J, with 3 bases between. Per germline, CDR1 SGHNT and CDR2 YENEEA. This CDR3 spans 12 amino acids. The CDR3 is CASSLGDTEAFF. CDR3 bases: TGTGCCAGCAGCTTAGGAGACACTGAAGCTTTCTTT.

J is TRBJ2-1 and V is TRBV29-1; tentatively, D is TRBD2 (6 bases). Trimming took 1 base from V and 8 from J, leaving 9 bases between them. The germline V gene encodes CDR1 SQVTM and CDR2 ANQGSEA. This CDR3 has 12 residues. For the CDR3, the DNA is TGCAGCGTTGAAGCCCCGGGGGATGAGCAGTTCTTC. Amino acids: CSVEAPGDEQFF.

The gene calls are TRBV5-1 and TRBJ2-7; 8 nucleotides match TRBD2. With V trimmed by 4 bases and J by 0 bases, 6 bases remained unmatched. Germline loops: CDR1 SGHRS, CDR2 YFSETQ. This CDR3 is built from 15 residues. CDR3 residues: CASSVLAGASYEQYF. In DNA form, the CDR3 reads TGCGCCAGCAGCGTTCTAGCGGGCGCCTCCTACGAGCAGTACTTC.

The genes are TRBV7-2 and TRBJ2-1; 9 bases map to TRBD1. This CDR3 is built from 13 residues. Looked up from germline, CDR1 is SGHTA and CDR2 is FQGNSA. With 7 bases clipped from V and 10 bases from J, the junction kept 8 bases outside the gene matches. Here the CDR3 DNA reads TGTGCCAGCAACCTGGACAGGGGCCGGGAGCAGTTCTTC. Protein: CASNLDRGREQFF. The complete variable domain, with remaining parts taken from reference TRBV7-2 and TRBJ2-1, reads GAGVSQSPSNKVTEKGKDVELRCDPISGHTALYWYRQSLGQGLEFLIYFQGNSAPDKSGLPSDRFSAERTGGSVSTLTIQRTQQEDSAVYLCASNLDRGREQFFGPGTRLTVL.

The chain joins TRBV2 to TRBJ2-4, with 12 bases aligning to TRBD1. After removal of 7 bases from V and 7 bases from J, the junction contained 11 bases not matched to a gene. Looked up from germline, CDR1 is SNHLY and CDR2 is FYNNEI. This CDR3 has 16 amino acids. The CDR3 protein is CASIESVGTGGNIQYF. CDR3 bases: TGTGCCAGCATAGAATCCGTGGGGACAGGGGGCAACATTCAGTACTTC.

The chain is built from TRBV14 and TRBJ2-5; TRBD2 agrees at 10 bases. Germline-derived CDR1 and CDR2 are SGHDN and FVKESK. The CDR3 is 16 residues long. The V and J ends lost 1 base and 2 bases, in that order; junction bases with no gene match: 4. CDR3 region: CASSQAGLARQETQYF. The CDR3 DNA sequence: TGTGCCAGCAGCCAAGCGGGACTAGCGAGGCAAGAGACCCAGTACTTC.

V usage is TRBV7-9 and J usage is TRBJ1-4, with a tentative D call TRBD1 (5 bases). In germline, CDR1 is SEHNR, CDR2 FQNEAQ (reference sequence). V was trimmed by 3 bases and J by 8 bases, leaving 7 bases between them. There are 12 residues in the CDR3. The CDR3 reads CASSFQGEKLFF. Here the CDR3 DNA reads TGTGCCAGCAGCTTTCAGGGAGAAAAACTGTTTTTT.

The chain joins TRBV19 to TRBJ2-1; D might be TRBD2 (6 bases). CDR1 is LNHDA and CDR2 is SQIVND in the germline V gene (reference sequence). Trimming cost V 3 bases and J 10 bases, with 13 bases left between them. The CDR3 loop spans 13 amino acids. The CDR3 region is CASSIGRLGEQFF. DNA of the CDR3: TGTGCCAGTAGTATTGGGAGGTTGGGGGAGCAGTTCTTC.

The chain recombines TRBV7-9 with TRBJ2-7, with 8 nucleotides matching TRBD1. CDR3 length: 13 amino acids. Germline lookup yields CDR1 SEHNR and CDR2 FQNEAQ (reference sequence). Trimming at V came to 5 bases and at J to 11 bases, leaving 11 bases not matched to a gene. The CDR3 DNA is TGTGCCAGCAGCCCTAATGGACAGGGTGAGGAGTACTTC. Protein product: CASSPNGQGEEYF.

The chain is built from TRBV11-2 and TRBJ2-3; the match to TRBD1 covers 7 bases. The germline V gene encodes CDR1 SGHAT and CDR2 FQNNGV. Trimming cost V 5 bases and J 0 bases; bases outside gene matches: 14. The CDR3 totals 18 residues. The CDR3 spells CASSLLTGPVSSTDTQYF. In DNA, the CDR3 is TGTGCCAGCAGCCTCCTGACAGGGCCGGTTTCTAGCACAGATACGCAGTATTTT.

The V and J genes are TRBV14 and TRBJ2-1; TRBD2 matches at 10 bases. The germline V gene has CDR1 SGHDN and CDR2 FVKESK. The CDR3 sequence is 13 residues long. V lost 6 bases to trimming and J lost 8 bases; unmatched junction nucleotides: 4. The CDR3 bases are TGTGCCAGCAGGCTAGCGGGGGTAGATGAGCAGTTCTTC. Its translation: CASRLAGVDEQFF.

The chain carries TRBV10-1 and TRBJ2-3, with 11 bases fitting TRBD2. Losses at the gene ends were 2 bases for V and 2 bases for J; bases not matched to a gene: 6. The CDR3 totals 17 residues. Germline-derived CDR1 and CDR2 are WNHNN and SYGVQD (reference sequence). Written as DNA, the CDR3 is TGCGCCAGCAGTGAGGAGACTAGCGGGAATCCCACAGATACGCAGTATTTT. Residues: CASSEETSGNPTDTQYF.

The gene calls are TRBV27 and TRBJ2-5; D is unresolved. The J call may be mistaken, given a closer DNA end match to TRBJ2-7. The CDR3 has 11 amino acids. Per the germline V gene, CDR1 is MNHEY and CDR2 is SMNVEV (reference sequence). CDR3 region: CASGVGYEQYF. The CDR3 region has the DNA TGTGCCAGCGGAGTTGGATACGAGCAGTACTTC.